This T cell receptor (beta chain) derives from a study of CD8 T cells in ankylosing spondylitis. Whole-study results and caveats: CD8+ cells made up the disease-linked clones, which were relatively rare in peripheral blood. As reported, disease-linked clones showed significant enrichment in matched ankylosing spondylitis synovial fluid. There was a TCR beta motif, made of several highly homologous variants, that appeared characteristic of ankylosing spondylitis blood. Some of these motif variants have turned up before, in reports on reactive arthritis synovial fluid and blood.

For TCR beta, libraries came from quantitative 5'-RACE with molecular barcodes. Each CDR3 protein gets one entry after TCRdb re-called the 5' RACE reads with MiXCR. Of about 130,000 distinct CDR3 sequences in the sample, under 20% were seen once. Only a few counts were recorded for this clonotype. The antigen is undetermined. Looked up from germline, CDR1 is SEHNR and CDR2 is FQNEAQ (reference sequence). The CDR3 has 16 residues. After removal of 6 bases from V and 7 bases from J, the junction contained 15 bases not matched to a gene. This receptor was identified in a male donor with ankylosing spondylitis. This chain links TRBV7-9 with TRBJ2-1, with 7 positions matching TRBD2. Material for sequencing was blood, either unsorted or a sorted T cell fraction (not recorded which). The CDR3 DNA reads TGTGCCAGCAGTTCTGGACTAGGCCGGAACCAAAATGAGCAGTTCTTC. Its translation is CASSSGLGRNQNEQFF.